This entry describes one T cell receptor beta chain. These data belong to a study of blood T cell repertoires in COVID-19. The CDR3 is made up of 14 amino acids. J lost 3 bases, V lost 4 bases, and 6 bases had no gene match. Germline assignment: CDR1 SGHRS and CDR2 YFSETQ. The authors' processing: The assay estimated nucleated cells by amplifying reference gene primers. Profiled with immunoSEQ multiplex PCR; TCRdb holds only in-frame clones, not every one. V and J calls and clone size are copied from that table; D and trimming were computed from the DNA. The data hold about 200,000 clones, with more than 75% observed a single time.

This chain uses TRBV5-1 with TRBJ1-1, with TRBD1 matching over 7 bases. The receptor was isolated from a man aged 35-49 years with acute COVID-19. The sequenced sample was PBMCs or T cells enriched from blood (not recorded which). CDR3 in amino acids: CASSSEGADTEAFF. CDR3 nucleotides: TGCGCCAGCAGCAGCGAGGGGGCCGACACTGAAGCTTTCTTT.